This T cell receptor (beta chain) was recovered during a study of blood T cell repertoires in COVID-19. Study background: PBMCs, B-cell-depleted T cells, or T cells provided the cDNA or gDNA that made up the material.

This clone has more than one count but fewer than ten. The repertoire was sequenced with immunoSEQ multiplex PCR; TCRdb's copy has only in-frame clones and lacks some. The table records some 300,000 clones, approximately 91% of them present only once. Clinical histories supplied by participants themselves formed the basis of cohort assignment. V was shortened by 3 bases and J by 3 bases, with 17 bases between the two germline ends. CDR1 is KGHSH, CDR2 LQKENI, per germline. The CDR3 is made up of 16 amino acids. The TCR originated in a woman aged 25 to 39 who had been exposed to COVID-19. The chain uses TRBV18 and TRBJ1-1; D might be TRBD1 (5 bases). Sequenced material: PBMCs or T cells enriched from blood (not recorded which). The CDR3 bases are TGTGCCAGCTCACCTAACACTCTAGGGGTTGACACTGAAGCTTTCTTT. Translating gives CASSPNTLGVDTEAFF.